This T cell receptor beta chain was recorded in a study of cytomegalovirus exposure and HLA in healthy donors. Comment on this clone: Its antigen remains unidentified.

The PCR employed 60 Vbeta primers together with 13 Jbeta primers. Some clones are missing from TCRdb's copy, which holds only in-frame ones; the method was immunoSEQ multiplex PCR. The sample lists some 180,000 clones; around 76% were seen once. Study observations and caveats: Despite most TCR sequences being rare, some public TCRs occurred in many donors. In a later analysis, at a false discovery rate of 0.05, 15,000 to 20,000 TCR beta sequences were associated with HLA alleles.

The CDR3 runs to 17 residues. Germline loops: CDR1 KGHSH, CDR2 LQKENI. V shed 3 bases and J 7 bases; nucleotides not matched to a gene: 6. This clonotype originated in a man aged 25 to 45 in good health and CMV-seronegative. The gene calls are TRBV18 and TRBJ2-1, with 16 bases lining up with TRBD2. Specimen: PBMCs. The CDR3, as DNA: TGTGCCAGCTCACCCCCGGGACTAGCGGGAGGGCGGAATGAGCAGTTCTTC. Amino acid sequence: CASSPPGLAGGRNEQFF.